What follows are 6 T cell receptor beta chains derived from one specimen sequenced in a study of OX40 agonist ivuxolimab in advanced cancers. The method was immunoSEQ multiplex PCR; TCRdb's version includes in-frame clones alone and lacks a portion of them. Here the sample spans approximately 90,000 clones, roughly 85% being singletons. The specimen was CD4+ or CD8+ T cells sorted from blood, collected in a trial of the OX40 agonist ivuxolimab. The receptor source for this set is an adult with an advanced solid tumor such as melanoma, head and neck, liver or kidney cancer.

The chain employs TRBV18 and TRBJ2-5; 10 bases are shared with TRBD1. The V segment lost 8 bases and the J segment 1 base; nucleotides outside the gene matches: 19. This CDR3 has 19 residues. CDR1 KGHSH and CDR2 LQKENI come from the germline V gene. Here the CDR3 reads CASLSGYGTGDRGQETQYF. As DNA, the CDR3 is TGTGCCAGCCTCTCAGGATACGGGACAGGGGACAGGGGCCAAGAGACCCAGTACTTC.

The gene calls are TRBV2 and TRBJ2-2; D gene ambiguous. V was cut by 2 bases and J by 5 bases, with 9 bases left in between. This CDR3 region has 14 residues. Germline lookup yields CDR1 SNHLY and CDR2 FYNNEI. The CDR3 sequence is CASSENGITGELFF. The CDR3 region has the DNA TGTGCCAGCAGTGAAAACGGTATTACCGGGGAGCTGTTTTTT.

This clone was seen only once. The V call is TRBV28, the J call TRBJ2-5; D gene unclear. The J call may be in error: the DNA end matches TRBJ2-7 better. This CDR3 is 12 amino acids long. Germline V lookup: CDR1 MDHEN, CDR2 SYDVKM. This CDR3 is CASSRTLYEQYF. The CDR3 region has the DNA TGTGCCAGCAGTCGGACCCTCTACGAGCAGTACTTC.

CDR3 DNA: TGTGCCAGCTCACCACGCCCCCAAGGCAATGAGCAGTTCTTC. The encoded protein is CASSPRPQGNEQFF. The gene calls are TRBV18 and TRBJ2-1; D is ambiguous. The germline CDR1 and CDR2 sequences are KGHSH and LQKENI. Between the trimmed V and J ends, which lost 1 base and 6 bases, there was a span of 10 bases. CDR3 length equals 14 residues.

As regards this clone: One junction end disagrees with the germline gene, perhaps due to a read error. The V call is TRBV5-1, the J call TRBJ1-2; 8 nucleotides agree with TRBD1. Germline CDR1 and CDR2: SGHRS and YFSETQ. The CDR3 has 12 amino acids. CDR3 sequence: CASSLSGQGVDF. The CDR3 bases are TGCGCCAGCAGCTTGAGCGGACAGGGCGTCGACTTC.

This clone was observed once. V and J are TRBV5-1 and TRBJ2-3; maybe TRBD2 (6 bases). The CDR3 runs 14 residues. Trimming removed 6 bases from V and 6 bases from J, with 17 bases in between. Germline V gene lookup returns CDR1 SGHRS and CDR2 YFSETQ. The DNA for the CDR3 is TGCGCCAGCAACGGGGGACTCATCACGGATACGCAGTATTTT. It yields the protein CASNGGLITDTQYF.